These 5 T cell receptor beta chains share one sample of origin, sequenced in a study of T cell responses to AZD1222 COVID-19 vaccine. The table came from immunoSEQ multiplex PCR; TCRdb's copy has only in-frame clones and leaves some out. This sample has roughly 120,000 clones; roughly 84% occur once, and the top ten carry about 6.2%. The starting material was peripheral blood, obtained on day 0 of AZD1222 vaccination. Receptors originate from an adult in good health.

DNA for the CDR3: TGTGCCAGTAGTGCCGTATACAGGAACACTGAAGCTTTCTTT. This translates into CASSAVYRNTEAFF. This chain joins TRBV19 and TRBJ1-1; no firm D call. CDR1 is LNHDA, CDR2 SQIVND, per germline (reference sequence). The CDR3 runs 14 residues. V was pared by 5 bases and J by 1 base, with 11 bases between.

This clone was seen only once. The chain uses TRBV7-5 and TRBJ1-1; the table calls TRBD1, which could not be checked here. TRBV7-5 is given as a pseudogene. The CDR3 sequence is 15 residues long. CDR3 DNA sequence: TGTGTCAGAAGCTGGCACAGGGATATGGACACTGAAGCTTTCTTT. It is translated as CVRSWHRDMDTEAFF.

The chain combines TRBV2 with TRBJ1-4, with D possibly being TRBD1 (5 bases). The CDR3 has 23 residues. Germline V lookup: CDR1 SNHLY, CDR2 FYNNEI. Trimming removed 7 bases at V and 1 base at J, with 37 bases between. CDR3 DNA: TGTGCCAGCACCAGAAGTCGGGGAAGGATGTCCAGAAGGGGCTTTAGAACTAATGAAAAACTGTTTTTT. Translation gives CASTRSRGRMSRRGFRTNEKLFF.

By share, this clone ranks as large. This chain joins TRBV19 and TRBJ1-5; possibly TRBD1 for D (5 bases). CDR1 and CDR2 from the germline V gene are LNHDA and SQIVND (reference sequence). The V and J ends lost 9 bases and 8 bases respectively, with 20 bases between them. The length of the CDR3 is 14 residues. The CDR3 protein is CASRESGSFEPQHF. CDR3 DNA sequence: TGTGCCAGCAGGGAGAGCGGAAGTTTTGAGCCCCAGCATTTT.

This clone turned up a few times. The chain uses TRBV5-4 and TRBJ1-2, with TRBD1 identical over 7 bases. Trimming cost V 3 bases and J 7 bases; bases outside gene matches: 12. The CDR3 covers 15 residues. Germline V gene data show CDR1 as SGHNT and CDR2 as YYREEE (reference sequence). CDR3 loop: CASSSRTGAGIGYTF. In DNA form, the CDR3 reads TGTGCCAGCAGCTCCCGTACAGGGGCGGGTATTGGCTACACCTTC.